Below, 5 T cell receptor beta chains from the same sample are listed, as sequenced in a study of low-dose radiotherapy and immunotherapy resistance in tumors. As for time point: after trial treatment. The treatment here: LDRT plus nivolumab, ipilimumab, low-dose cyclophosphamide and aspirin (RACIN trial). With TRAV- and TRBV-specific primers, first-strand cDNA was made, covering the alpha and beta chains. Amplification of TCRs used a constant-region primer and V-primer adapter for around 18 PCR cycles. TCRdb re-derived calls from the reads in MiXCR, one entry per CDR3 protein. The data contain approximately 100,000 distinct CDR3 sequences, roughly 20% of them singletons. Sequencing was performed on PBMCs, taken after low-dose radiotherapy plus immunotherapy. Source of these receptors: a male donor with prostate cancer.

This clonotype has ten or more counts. The CDR3 DNA follows: TGCGCCAGCAGCCGGACAGGGGACCACGAGCAGTACTTC. Translating it yields CASSRTGDHEQYF. This chain uses TRBV5-1 with TRBJ2-7; TRBD1 aligns across 9 bases. The length of the CDR3 is 13 residues. V lost 4 bases to trimming and J lost 5 bases; unmatched junction nucleotides: 4. The germline V gene has CDR1 SGHRS and CDR2 YFSETQ.

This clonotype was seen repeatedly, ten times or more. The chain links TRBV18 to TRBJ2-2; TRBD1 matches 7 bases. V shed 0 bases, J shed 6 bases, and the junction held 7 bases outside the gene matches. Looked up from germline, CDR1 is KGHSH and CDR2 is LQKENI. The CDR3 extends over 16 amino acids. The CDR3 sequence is CASSPPKQGVAGELFF. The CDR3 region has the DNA TGTGCCAGCTCACCACCGAAGCAGGGGGTCGCCGGGGAGCTGTTTTTT.

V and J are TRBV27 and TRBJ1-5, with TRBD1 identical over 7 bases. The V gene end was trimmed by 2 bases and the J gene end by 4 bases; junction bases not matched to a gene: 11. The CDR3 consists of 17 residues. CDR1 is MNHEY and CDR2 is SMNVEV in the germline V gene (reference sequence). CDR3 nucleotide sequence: TGTGCCAGCAGTTTACCGACAGGGCGGCAAGGTAATCAGCCCCAGCATTTT. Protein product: CASSLPTGRQGNQPQHF.

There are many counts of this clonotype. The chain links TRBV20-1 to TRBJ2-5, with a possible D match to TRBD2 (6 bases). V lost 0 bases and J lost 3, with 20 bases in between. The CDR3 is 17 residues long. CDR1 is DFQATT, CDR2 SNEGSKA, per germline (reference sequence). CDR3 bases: TGCAGTGCTAGAGATTCGGGACTCGTCAGACGAAAAGAGACCCAGTACTTC. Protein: CSARDSGLVRRKETQYF.

CDR3 coding DNA: TGCAGTGCTAGAGTATCGGGGCAGCCGGCAGCGTACGAGCAGTACTTC. It specifies CSARVSGQPAAYEQYF. The rearrangement joins TRBV20-1 to TRBJ2-7; D may match TRBD1 or TRBD2 (5 bases each). The germline CDR1 and CDR2 sequences are DFQATT and SNEGSKA (reference sequence). The CDR3 spans 16 residues. The V and J ends lost 1 base and 4 bases respectively, with 20 bases between them.